A single sample is the source of the 26 T cell receptor beta chains below, sequenced in a study of early T cells in non-severe SARS-CoV-2 infection. TCRdb re-derived calls from the 5' RACE reads in MiXCR, one entry per CDR3 protein. The sample records 55,000 or so distinct CDR3 sequences, 11% being singletons. Input material: whole blood. These receptors came from an adult who was a healthcare worker with PCR-confirmed SARS-CoV-2 infection or an uninfected control (not recorded which).

The chain carries TRBV12-3 or TRBV12-4 and TRBJ2-1; D unresolved. This CDR3 has 14 amino acids. Deletions cut 1 base from V and 4 bases from J, with 8 bases between. The CDR3 reads CASSLGGVYNEQFF. DNA for the CDR3: TGTGCCAGCAGTTTAGGGGGTGTATACAATGAGCAGTTCTTC.

This clonotype occurred a few times. In nucleotides, the CDR3 is TGCGCCAGCAGCTTATCCCCCGGGACGGTTGAAGCTTTCTTT. This gives the protein CASSLSPGTVEAFF. The chain joins TRBV5-1 to TRBJ1-1, with a possible D match to TRBD1 (5 bases). Deletions cut 2 bases from V and 7 bases from J, with 15 bases between. The CDR3 is made up of 14 amino acids. From germline, CDR1 is SGHRS and CDR2 YFSETQ.

This clonotype has a handful of counts. CDR3 loop: CSASLSLGTRETQYF. CDR3 nucleotides: TGCAGTGCCAGCCTATCCCTCGGGACCCGAGAGACCCAGTACTTC. The chain uses TRBV20-1 and TRBJ2-5, with D perhaps given as TRBD1 or TRBD2 (5 bases each). CDR3 length: 15 amino acids. Germline assignment: CDR1 DFQATT and CDR2 SNEGSKA (reference sequence). V dropped 6 bases and J dropped 4 bases, with 21 bases sitting between them.

The CDR3 nucleotides are TGCGCCAGCAGCTTGGCGACGCCCACAGATACGCAGTATTTT. Translated, it gives CASSLATPTDTQYF. The chain links TRBV5-1 to TRBJ2-3; no firm D call. V lost 0 bases, J lost 2 bases, and 7 bases lay in between. This CDR3 has 14 amino acids. CDR1 is SGHRS, CDR2 YFSETQ, per germline.

This clonotype was observed a few times. The junction departs from germline at one end; a sequencing error may be responsible. V usage is TRBV5-1 and J usage is TRBJ2-2, with D possibly matching TRBD1 (5 bases). The CDR3 contains 14 residues. Germline values: CDR1 SGHRS, CDR2 YFSETQ. DNA for the CDR3: TGCGCCAGCAGCTTCTCAGGGAACCCCGGGGAGCTGTTTTTT. Residues: CASSFSGNPGELFF.

V and J are TRBV3-1 and TRBJ2-3, with D perhaps matching TRBD2 (6 bases). Germline CDR1 and CDR2: LGHDT and YNNKEL (reference sequence). This CDR3 region has 15 residues. Trimming stripped 2 bases from V and 2 bases from J, with 11 bases between. The CDR3 DNA sequence: TGTGCCAGCAGCCAATGGGACTCTTCCACAGATACGCAGTATTTT. This encodes CASSQWDSSTDTQYF.

The rearrangement links TRBV4-1 to TRBJ2-1, with 7 bases that match TRBD2. The CDR3 is 20 amino acids. With V trimmed by 6 bases and J by 0 bases, 20 bases remained unmatched. Germline-derived CDR1 and CDR2 are MGHRA and YSYEKL. CDR3 region: CASRLRSGSGAPSSYNEQFF. CDR3 DNA sequence: TGCGCCAGCAGGCTACGATCGGGGAGCGGGGCCCCCAGCTCCTACAATGAGCAGTTCTTC.

This clonotype was counted only a few times. The junction differs from germline at one of its ends, possibly a read error. For the CDR3, the DNA is TGTGCTAGCAGCTTGTCTCTGGGAGAAGATACGCAGTATTTT. Protein sequence: CASSLSLGEDTQYF. V usage is TRBV7-7 and J usage is TRBJ2-3; tentatively, D is TRBD2 (5 bases). CDR3 length: 14 residues. Germline loops: CDR1 SSHAT, CDR2 FNYEAQ (reference sequence).

The rearrangement joins TRBV20-1 to TRBJ2-2; 10 bases agree with TRBD2. V trimming: 5 bases; J trimming: 1 base; junction bases outside the gene matches: 4. CDR1 is DFQATT and CDR2 is SNEGSKA in the germline V gene (reference sequence). The CDR3 covers 15 residues. Here the CDR3 DNA reads TGCAGTGCTTCTAGCGGGAGTCGGAACACCGGGGAGCTGTTTTTT. This codes for CSASSGSRNTGELFF.

This clonotype was seen only a few times. The V and J genes are TRBV29-1 and TRBJ2-3, with D tentatively TRBD1 (5 bases). Germline-derived CDR1 and CDR2 are SQVTM and ANQGSEA. The V and J ends lost 0 bases and 0 bases respectively, with 10 bases between them. CDR3 length: 15 amino acids. CDR3 in amino acids: CSVEEATASTDTQYF. CDR3 nucleotide sequence: TGCAGCGTTGAAGAAGCGACAGCCAGCACAGATACGCAGTATTTT.

This clonotype was seen a handful of times. V gene TRBV10-3 combines with J gene TRBJ2-5; TRBD2 aligns across 14 bases. CDR3 size: 15 residues. Germline trimming cut 6 bases from V and 4 bases from J; bases unmatched to any gene: 4. Germline CDR1 ENHRY, CDR2 SYGVKD. DNA of the CDR3: TGTGCCATCAGCCCGGGACTAGCGGGAGTAGAGACCCAGTACTTC. This gives the protein CAISPGLAGVETQYF.

The chain has TRBV2 and TRBJ2-1; D perhaps matches TRBD1 (6 bases). V was clipped by 8 bases and J by 0 bases, with 11 bases between them. CDR1 is SNHLY, CDR2 FYNNEI, per germline. The CDR3 is 14 residues long. The CDR3: CASGDRSSYNEQFF. CDR3 coding DNA: TGTGCCAGCGGAGACAGGAGCTCCTACAATGAGCAGTTCTTC. Complete variable domain (other parts from reference TRBV2 and TRBJ2-1): EPEVTQTPSHQVTQMGQEVILRCVPISNHLYFYWYRQILGQKVEFLVSFYNNEISEKSEIFDDQFSVERPDGSNFTLKIRSTKLEDSAMYFCASGDRSSYNEQFFGPGTRLTVL.

The chain uses TRBV29-1 and TRBJ2-3; D may be TRBD2 (6 bases). CDR3 length: 14 amino acids. The germline V gene encodes CDR1 SQVTM and CDR2 ANQGSEA. The V and J ends lost 6 bases and 2 bases respectively, with 15 bases between them. CDR3 sequence reads: CSVRGGTPTDTQYF. CDR3 DNA sequence: TGCAGCGTAAGGGGAGGAACTCCCACAGATACGCAGTATTTT.

This clonotype was seen ten or more times. The genes are TRBV7-9 and TRBJ2-1; D is possibly TRBD2 (5 bases). The CDR3 runs to 15 residues. The V and J ends lost 5 bases and 0 bases respectively, with 11 bases between them. Looked up from germline, CDR1 is SEHNR and CDR2 is FQNEAQ (reference sequence). The CDR3 region has the DNA TGTGCCAGCAGCCGCCCGGGGAGCTCCTACAATGAGCAGTTCTTC. This translates into CASSRPGSSYNEQFF.

The chain recombines TRBV5-4 with TRBJ2-7; a possible D gene is TRBD1 (6 bases). Trimming stripped 4 bases from V and 3 bases from J, with 17 bases between. Per germline, CDR1 SGHNT and CDR2 YYREEE (reference sequence). The CDR3 covers 15 residues. CDR3 region: CASSASLDSSYEQYF. CDR3 nucleotides: TGTGCCAGCAGCGCCTCCTTGGACAGCAGCTACGAGCAGTACTTC.

This sequence joins TRBV5-1 and TRBJ1-6; no reliable D call. Trimming stripped 1 base from V and 9 bases from J, with 11 bases between. Germline CDR1 reads SGHRS; CDR2 reads YFSETQ. The CDR3 has 14 amino acids. In nucleotides, the CDR3 is TGCGCCAGCAGCTTGAACGATTTGAGTTCACCCCTCCACTTT. Encoded protein: CASSLNDLSSPLHF.

This rearrangement joins TRBV20-1 to TRBJ2-2, with 15 bases lining up with TRBD2. Germline V gene lookup returns CDR1 DFQATT and CDR2 SNEGSKA (reference sequence). J gave up 6 bases and V 6 bases, and 5 bases lay outside the gene matches. There are 15 residues in the CDR3. CDR3 in amino acids: CSAMGLAGGPGELFF. In nucleotides, the CDR3 is TGCAGTGCAATGGGACTAGCGGGGGGACCCGGGGAGCTGTTTTTT.

This clonotype has more than one count but fewer than ten. The chain uses TRBV9 and TRBJ1-1, with 7 bases lining up with TRBD1. Germline assignment: CDR1 SGDLS and CDR2 YYNGEE. V shed 4 bases and J 3 bases; nucleotides not matched to a gene: 3. This CDR3 region has 13 residues. The CDR3 protein is CASSKDRDTEAFF. The CDR3 bases are TGTGCCAGCAGCAAAGACAGGGACACTGAAGCTTTCTTT.

This clonotype was observed a few times. The chain uses TRBV7-8 and TRBJ2-3; D is ambiguous. V lost 5 bases and J 2 bases, leaving 17 bases between the germline ends. The germline V gene encodes CDR1 SGHVS and CDR2 FQNEAQ. The CDR3 runs 16 residues. CDR3 sequence: CASSRGDHAFTDTQYF. DNA for the CDR3: TGTGCCAGCAGCCGTGGAGACCACGCCTTCACAGATACGCAGTATTTT. The full variable domain, with the rest looked up from reference TRBV7-8 and TRBJ2-3, is GAGVSQSPRYKVAKRGQDVALRCDPISGHVSLFWYQQALGQGPEFLTYFQNEAQLDKSGLPSDRFFAERPEGSVSTLKIQRTQQEDSAVYLCASSRGDHAFTDTQYFGPGTRLTVL.

This clonotype has only a few counts. V usage is TRBV20-1 and J usage is TRBJ2-3; perhaps TRBD2 as D (5 bases). This CDR3 contains 14 residues. Germline-derived CDR1 and CDR2 are DFQATT and SNEGSKA (reference sequence). With 0 bases removed from V and 5 bases from J, the gap between germline ends came to 12 bases. CDR3 protein: CSARDLRAGDTQYF. CDR3 sequence (DNA): TGCAGTGCTAGAGATTTGCGGGCGGGAGATACGCAGTATTTT.

The gene calls are TRBV5-1 and TRBJ2-1, with D perhaps matching TRBD2 (5 bases). Germline V gene lookup returns CDR1 SGHRS and CDR2 YFSETQ. The CDR3 length is 15 residues. V was clipped by 0 bases and J by 0 bases, with 7 bases between them. CDR3 coding DNA: TGCGCCAGCAGCTTGGGAGGGAACTCCTACAATGAGCAGTTCTTC. It encodes CASSLGGNSYNEQFF.

This clonotype occurred many times. J is TRBJ2-1 and V is TRBV10-3; no clear D. V lost 10 bases, J lost 8 bases, and 12 bases lay in between. The length of the CDR3 is 11 residues. Germline-derived CDR1 and CDR2 are ENHRY and SYGVKD. The CDR3 DNA sequence: TGTGCCAGCTCTTCTGGCGATGAGCAGTTCTTC. This gives the protein CASSSGDEQFF.

The chain joins TRBV7-2 to TRBJ2-1; D is unclear. Germline lookup yields CDR1 SGHTA and CDR2 FQGNSA. This CDR3 is 11 amino acids long. V lost 5 bases, J lost 9 bases, and 8 bases lay in between. In DNA form, the CDR3 reads TGTGCCAGCAGCGTCCGGGTTGAGCAGTTCTTC. Amino acid sequence: CASSVRVEQFF.

This clonotype was seen many times. The genes are TRBV10-2 and TRBJ2-1; 16 positions match TRBD2. J was trimmed by 3 bases and V by 1 base; bases with no gene match: 9. The CDR3 length is 20 residues. CDR1 and CDR2 (germline): WSHSY, SAAADI. This CDR3 is CASSELTGTSGGAIYNEQFF. The CDR3 bases are TGCGCCAGCAGTGAGTTGACCGGGACTAGCGGGGGGGCTATCTACAATGAGCAGTTCTTC.

By frequency in the sample, this clonotype is medium-sized (0.01 to 0.1%). The genes are TRBV29-1 and TRBJ2-3; the D gene could be TRBD1 or TRBD2 (6 bases each). Trimming removed 2 bases from V and 3 bases from J, with 9 bases in between. CDR3 length: 13 residues. The germline CDR1 and CDR2 sequences are SQVTM and ANQGSEA. The chain's CDR3 is CSVETGATDTQYF. CDR3 DNA: TGCAGCGTTGAAACGGGGGCTACAGATACGCAGTATTTT.

J is TRBJ2-5 and V is TRBV3-1; TRBD2 matches 9 bases. V shed 6 bases, J shed 5 bases, and the junction held 7 bases outside the gene matches. Germline V lookup: CDR1 LGHDT, CDR2 YNNKEL (reference sequence). The CDR3 totals 14 residues. CDR3 bases: TGTGCCAGCAGTAATCTAGCGGGAAGGGAGACCCAGTACTTC. The encoded protein is CASSNLAGRETQYF.